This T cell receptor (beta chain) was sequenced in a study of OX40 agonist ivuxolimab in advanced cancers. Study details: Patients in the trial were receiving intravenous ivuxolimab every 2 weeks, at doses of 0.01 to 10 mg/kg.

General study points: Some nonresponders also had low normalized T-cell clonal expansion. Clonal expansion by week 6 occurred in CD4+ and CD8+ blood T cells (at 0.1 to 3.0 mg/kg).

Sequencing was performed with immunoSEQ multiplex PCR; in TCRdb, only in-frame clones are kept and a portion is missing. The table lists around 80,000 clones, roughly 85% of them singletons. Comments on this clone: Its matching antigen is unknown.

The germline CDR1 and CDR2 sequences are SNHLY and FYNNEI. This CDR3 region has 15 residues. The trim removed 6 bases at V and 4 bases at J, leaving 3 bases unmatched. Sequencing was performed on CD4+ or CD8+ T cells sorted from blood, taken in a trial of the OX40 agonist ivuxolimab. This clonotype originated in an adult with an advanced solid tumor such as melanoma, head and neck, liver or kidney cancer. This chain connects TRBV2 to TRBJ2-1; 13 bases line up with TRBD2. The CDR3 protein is CASSQGLAGYNEQFF. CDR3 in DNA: TGTGCCAGCAGCCAGGGACTAGCGGGGTACAATGAGCAGTTCTTC.